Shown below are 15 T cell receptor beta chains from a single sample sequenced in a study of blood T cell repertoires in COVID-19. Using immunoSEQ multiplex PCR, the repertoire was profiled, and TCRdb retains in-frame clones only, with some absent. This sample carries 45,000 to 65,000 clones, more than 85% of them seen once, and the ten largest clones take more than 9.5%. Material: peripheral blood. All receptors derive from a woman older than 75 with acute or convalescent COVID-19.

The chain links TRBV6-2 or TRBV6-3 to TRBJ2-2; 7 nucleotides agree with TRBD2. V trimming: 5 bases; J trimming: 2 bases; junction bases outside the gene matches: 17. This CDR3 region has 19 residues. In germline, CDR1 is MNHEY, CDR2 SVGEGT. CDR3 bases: TGTGCCAGCAGTACCCCCTCTCGTGGCGGGAGTACAAACACCGGGGAGCTGTTTTTT. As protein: CASSTPSRGGSTNTGELFF.

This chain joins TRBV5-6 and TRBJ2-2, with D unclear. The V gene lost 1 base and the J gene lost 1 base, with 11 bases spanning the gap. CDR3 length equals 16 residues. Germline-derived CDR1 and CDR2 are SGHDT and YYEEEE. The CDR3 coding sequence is TGTGCCAGCAGCTTGTCCATGGGCCTGAACACCGGGGAGCTGTTTTTT. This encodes CASSLSMGLNTGELFF.

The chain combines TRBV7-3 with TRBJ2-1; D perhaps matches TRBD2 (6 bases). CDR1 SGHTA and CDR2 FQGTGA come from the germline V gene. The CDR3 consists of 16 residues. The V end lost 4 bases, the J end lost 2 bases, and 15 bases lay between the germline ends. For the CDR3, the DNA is TGTGCCAGCAGCTCCCACCTCGGCGGGGCCTACAATGAGCAGTTCTTC. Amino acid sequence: CASSSHLGGAYNEQFF.

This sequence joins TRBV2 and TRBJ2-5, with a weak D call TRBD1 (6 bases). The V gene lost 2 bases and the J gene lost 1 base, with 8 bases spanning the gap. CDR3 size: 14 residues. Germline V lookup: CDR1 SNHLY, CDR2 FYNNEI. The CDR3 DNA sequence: TGTGCCAGCAGTGAACAGGGGATCCAAGAGACCCAGTACTTC. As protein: CASSEQGIQETQYF.

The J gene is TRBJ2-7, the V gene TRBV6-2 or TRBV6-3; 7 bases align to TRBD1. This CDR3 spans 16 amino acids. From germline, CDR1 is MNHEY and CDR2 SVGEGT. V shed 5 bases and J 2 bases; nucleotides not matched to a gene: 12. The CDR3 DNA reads TGTGCCAGCAGTAGACCACGGGACAGCGTGACCTACGAGCAGTACTTC. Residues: CASSRPRDSVTYEQYF.

CDR3 residues: CASSPQRISNQPQHF. The CDR3 nucleotides are TGTGCCAGCAGTCCACAGCGGATTAGCAATCAGCCCCAGCATTTT. The rearrangement uses TRBV2 and TRBJ1-5; D is unclear. The CDR3 is made up of 15 amino acids. V lost 5 bases and J lost 0, with 11 bases in between. Looked up from germline, CDR1 is SNHLY and CDR2 is FYNNEI.

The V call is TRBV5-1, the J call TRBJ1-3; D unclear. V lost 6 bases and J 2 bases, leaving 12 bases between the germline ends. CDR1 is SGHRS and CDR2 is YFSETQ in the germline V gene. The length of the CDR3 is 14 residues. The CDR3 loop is CASTLGSPGNTIYF. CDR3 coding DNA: TGCGCCAGCACACTGGGCTCGCCTGGAAACACCATATATTTT.

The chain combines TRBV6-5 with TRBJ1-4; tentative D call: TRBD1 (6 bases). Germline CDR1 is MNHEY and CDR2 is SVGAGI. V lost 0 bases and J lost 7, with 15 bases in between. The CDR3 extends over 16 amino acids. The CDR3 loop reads CASSYSRGARSEKLFF. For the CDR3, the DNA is TGTGCCAGCAGTTACTCGCGGGGGGCGAGGAGTGAAAAACTGTTTTTT.

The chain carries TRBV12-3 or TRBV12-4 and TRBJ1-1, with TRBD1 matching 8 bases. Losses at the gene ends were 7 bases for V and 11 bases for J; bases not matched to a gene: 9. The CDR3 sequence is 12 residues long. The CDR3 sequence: CASTYGQGAAFF. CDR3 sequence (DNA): TGTGCCAGCACCTATGGGCAGGGGGCCGCTTTCTTT.

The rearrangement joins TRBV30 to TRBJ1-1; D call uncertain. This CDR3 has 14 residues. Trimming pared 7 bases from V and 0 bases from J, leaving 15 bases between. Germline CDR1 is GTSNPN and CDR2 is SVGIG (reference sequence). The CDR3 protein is CAFFGEFMNTEAFF. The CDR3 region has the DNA TGTGCCTTCTTTGGGGAGTTCATGAACACTGAAGCTTTCTTT.

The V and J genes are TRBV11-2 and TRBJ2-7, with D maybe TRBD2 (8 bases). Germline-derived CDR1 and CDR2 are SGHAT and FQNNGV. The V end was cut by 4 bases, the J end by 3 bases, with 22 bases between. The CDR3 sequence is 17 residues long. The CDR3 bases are TGTGCCAGCAGCTATAGTGCGGGGGGACAGAAAAACTACGAGCAGTACTTC. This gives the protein CASSYSAGGQKNYEQYF. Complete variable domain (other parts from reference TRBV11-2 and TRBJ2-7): EAGVAQSPRYKIIEKRQSVAFWCNPISGHATLYWYQQILGQGPKLLIQFQNNGVVDDSQLPKDRFSAERLKGVDSTLKIQPAKLEDSAVYLCASSYSAGGQKNYEQYFGPGTRLTVT.

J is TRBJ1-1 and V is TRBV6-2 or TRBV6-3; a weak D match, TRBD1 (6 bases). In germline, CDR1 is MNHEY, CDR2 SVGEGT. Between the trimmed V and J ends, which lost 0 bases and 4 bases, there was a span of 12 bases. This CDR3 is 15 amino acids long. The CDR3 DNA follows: TGTGCCAGCAGTTACTCGATTGACAGGACCACTGAAGCTTTCTTT. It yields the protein CASSYSIDRTTEAFF.

CDR3 coding DNA: TGTGCTAGTGCCTATCTAGATTATGGCTACACCTTC. Translating gives CASAYLDYGYTF. The V gene is TRBV12-5, the J gene TRBJ1-2; D is unresolved. CDR1 is LGHNT, CDR2 FRNRAP, per germline. The CDR3 runs 12 residues. The germline V and J ends were trimmed by 7 bases and 5 bases, with 11 bases remaining between them. The whole variable domain, remainder taken from reference TRBV12-5 and TRBJ1-2, is DARVTQTPRHKVTEMGQEVTMRCQPILGHNTVFWYRQTMMQGLELLAYFRNRAPLDDSGMPKDRFSAEMPDATLATLKIQPSEPRDSAVYFCASAYLDYGYTFGSGTRLTVV.

The CDR3 sequence: CASSFGLAGGLSSYNEQFF. CDR3 in DNA: TGTGCCAGCAGTTTTGGACTAGCGGGAGGTTTAAGCTCCTACAATGAGCAGTTCTTC. The rearrangement links TRBV6-2 or TRBV6-3 to TRBJ2-1; 14 bases are a match to TRBD2. J gave up 0 bases and V 4 bases, and 8 bases lay outside the gene matches. This CDR3 spans 19 amino acids. The germline V gene has CDR1 MNHEY and CDR2 SVGEGT.

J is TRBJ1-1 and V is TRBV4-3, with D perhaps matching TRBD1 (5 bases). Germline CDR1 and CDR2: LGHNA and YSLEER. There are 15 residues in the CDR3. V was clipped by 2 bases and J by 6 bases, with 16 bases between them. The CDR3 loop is CASSQRSRDRAEAFF. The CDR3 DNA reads TGCGCCAGCAGCCAACGTTCCAGGGATCGGGCTGAAGCTTTCTTT.